This T cell receptor beta chain was recorded in a study of shared clonotypes between healthy human individuals. Study information: Each donor had three CD4 naive, three CD4 memory, two CD8 naive and one CD8 memory plate. Findings and limits, study-wide: Non-shared clonotypes had lower generation probabilities than clonotypes shared by all four sorted-subset donors.

Remarks on this clone: What it binds is not known. The same CDR3 can be traced to other DNA sequences in this sample.

Terminally differentiated effector memory CD45RA+ cells were left out of the naive CD8 fraction, which was CD45RO-negative and positively selected for CCR7. The study drew all its donors from Caucasian adults living in Nashville, Tennessee. Data came from immunoSEQ multiplex PCR; TCRdb stores just in-frame clones and leaves some out. Altogether about 2.2 million clones are present, about 93% being singletons, with the ten largest covering over 1.5%. Trimming took 4 bases from V and 1 from J, leaving 8 bases between them. There are 14 residues in the CDR3. Germline CDR1 is MNHEY and CDR2 is SMNVEV (reference sequence).

V is TRBV27 and J is TRBJ2-1; D gene uncertain. The source of this sequence is a man between 18 and 35 years old in good health. Some clones in this sample may be carry-over from other donors' samples. Material: naive CD8+ T cells from PBMCs. CDR3 bases: TGTGCCAGCAGTTCGTTGGAATCCTACAATGAGCAGTTCTTC. This codes for CASSSLESYNEQFF.